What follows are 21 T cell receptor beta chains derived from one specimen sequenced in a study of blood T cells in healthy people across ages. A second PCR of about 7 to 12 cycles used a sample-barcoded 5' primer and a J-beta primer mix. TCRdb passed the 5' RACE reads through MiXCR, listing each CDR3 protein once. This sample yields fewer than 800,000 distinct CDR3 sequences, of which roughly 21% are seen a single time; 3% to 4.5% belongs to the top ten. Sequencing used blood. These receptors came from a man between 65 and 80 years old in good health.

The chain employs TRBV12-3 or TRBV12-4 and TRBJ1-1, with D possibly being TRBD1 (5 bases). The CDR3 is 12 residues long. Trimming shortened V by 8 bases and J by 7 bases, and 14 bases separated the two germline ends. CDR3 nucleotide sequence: TGTGCCAGCTGGGGGTCTTCGGGTGAAGCTTTCTTT. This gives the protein CASWGSSGEAFF.

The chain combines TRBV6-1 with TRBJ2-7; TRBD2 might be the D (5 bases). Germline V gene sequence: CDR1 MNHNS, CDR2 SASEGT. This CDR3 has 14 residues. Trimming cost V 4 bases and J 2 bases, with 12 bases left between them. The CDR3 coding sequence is TGTGCCAGCAGTGGAGGGTCGGCCACCTACGAGCAGTACTTC. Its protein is CASSGGSATYEQYF.

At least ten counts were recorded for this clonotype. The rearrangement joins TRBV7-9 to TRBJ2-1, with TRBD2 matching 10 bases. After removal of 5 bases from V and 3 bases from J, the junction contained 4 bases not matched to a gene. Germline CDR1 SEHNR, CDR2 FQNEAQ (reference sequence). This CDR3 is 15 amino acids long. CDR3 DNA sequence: TGTGCCAGCAGCCTGACTAGCGGGCTCTACAATGAGCAGTTCTTC. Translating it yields CASSLTSGLYNEQFF.

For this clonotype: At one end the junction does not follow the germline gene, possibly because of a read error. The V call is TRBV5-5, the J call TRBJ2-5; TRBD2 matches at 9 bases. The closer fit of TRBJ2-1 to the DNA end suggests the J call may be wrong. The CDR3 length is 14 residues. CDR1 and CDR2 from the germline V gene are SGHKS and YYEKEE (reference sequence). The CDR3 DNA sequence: TGTACCAGCAGCTTGACTAGCGGAAGCGGGGAGCAGTTCTTC. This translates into CTSSLTSGSGEQFF.

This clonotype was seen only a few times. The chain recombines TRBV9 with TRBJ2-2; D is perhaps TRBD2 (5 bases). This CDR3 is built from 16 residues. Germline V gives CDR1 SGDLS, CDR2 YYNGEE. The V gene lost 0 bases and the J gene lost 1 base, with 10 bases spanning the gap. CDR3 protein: CASSVGNSGNTGELFF. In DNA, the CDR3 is TGTGCCAGCAGCGTAGGGAACAGCGGGAACACCGGGGAGCTGTTTTTT.

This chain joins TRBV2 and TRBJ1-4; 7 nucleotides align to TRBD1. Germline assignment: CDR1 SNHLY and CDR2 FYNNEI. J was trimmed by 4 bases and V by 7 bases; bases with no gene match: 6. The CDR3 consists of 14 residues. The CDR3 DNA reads TGTGCCAGCACTTGGGACAGATTTAATGAAAAACTGTTTTTT. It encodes CASTWDRFNEKLFF. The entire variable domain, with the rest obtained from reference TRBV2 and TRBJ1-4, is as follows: EPEVTQTPSHQVTQMGQEVILRCVPISNHLYFYWYRQILGQKVEFLVSFYNNEISEKSEIFDDQFSVERPDGSNFTLKIRSTKLEDSAMYFCASTWDRFNEKLFFGSGTQLSVL.

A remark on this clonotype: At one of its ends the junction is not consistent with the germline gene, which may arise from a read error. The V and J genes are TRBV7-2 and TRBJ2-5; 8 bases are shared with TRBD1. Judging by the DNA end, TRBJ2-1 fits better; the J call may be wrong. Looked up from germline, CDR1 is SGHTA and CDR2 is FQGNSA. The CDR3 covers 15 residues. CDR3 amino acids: CAGSLRGQGYNEQFF. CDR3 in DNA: TGTGCCGGCAGCTTAAGAGGACAGGGTTATAATGAGCAGTTCTTC.

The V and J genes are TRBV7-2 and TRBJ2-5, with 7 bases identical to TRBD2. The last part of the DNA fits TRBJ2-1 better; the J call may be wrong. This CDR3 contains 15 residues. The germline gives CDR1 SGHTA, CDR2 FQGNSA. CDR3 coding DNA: TGTGCCAGCAGCTTATCTGGCGGGAGAGGAGGTGAGCAGTTCTTC. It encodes CASSLSGGRGGEQFF.

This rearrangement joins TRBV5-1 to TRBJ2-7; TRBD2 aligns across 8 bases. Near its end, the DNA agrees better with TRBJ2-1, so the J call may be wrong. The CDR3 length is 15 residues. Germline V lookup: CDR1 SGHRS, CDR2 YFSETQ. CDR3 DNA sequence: TGCGCCAGCAGCTTATCGGGACTAGGGGACGGTGAGCAGTTCTTC. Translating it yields CASSLSGLGDGEQFF.

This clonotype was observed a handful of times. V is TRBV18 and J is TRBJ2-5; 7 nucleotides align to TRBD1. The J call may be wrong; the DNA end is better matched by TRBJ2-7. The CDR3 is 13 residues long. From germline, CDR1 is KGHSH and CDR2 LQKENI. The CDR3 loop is CASSPGQAHEQYF. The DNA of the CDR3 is TGTGCCAGCTCACCTGGACAGGCCCACGAGCAGTACTTC.

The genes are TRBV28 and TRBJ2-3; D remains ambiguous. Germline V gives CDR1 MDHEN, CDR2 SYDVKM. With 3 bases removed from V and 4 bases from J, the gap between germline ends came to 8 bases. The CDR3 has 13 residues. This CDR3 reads CASSFAEPDTQYF. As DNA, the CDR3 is TGTGCCAGCAGTTTTGCGGAGCCAGATACGCAGTATTTT.

The CDR3 region is CSVEDSSGSLNEQFF. The CDR3 DNA reads as TGCAGCGTTGAAGATTCTAGCGGGAGCCTCAATGAGCAGTTCTTC. The rearrangement joins TRBV29-1 to TRBJ2-1; 10 bases align to TRBD2. The CDR3 runs 15 residues. Trimming removed 0 bases from V and 6 bases from J; junction bases left unmatched: 5. Germline loops: CDR1 SQVTM, CDR2 ANQGSEA.

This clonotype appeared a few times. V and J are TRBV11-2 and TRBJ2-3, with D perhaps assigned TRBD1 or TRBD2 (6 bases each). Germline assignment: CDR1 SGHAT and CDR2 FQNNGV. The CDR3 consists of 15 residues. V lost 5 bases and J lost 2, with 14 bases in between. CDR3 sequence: CASSLRGAFTDTQYF. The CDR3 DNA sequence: TGTGCCAGCAGCCTGAGGGGGGCCTTCACAGATACGCAGTATTTT.

This CDR3 is CASSYLTGGNGELFF. The CDR3 DNA reads as TGTGCCAGCAGCTACCTGACAGGGGGTAACGGGGAGCTGTTTTTT. This chain uses TRBV12-3 or TRBV12-4 with TRBJ2-2; 9 positions agree with TRBD1. V shed 6 bases and J 7 bases; nucleotides not matched to a gene: 9. The CDR3 spans 15 residues.

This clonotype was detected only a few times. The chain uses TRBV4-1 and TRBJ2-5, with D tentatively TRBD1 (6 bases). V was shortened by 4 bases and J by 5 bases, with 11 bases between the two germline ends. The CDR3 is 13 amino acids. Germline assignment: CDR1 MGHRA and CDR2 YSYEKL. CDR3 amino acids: CASSPRGDETQYF. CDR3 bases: TGCGCCAGCAGCCCCAGGGGAGACGAGACCCAGTACTTC.

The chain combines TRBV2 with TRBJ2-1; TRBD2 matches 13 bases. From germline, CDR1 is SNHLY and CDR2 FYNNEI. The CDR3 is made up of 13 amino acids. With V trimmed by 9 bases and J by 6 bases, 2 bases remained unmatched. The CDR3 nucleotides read TGTGCCAGTACTAGCGGGAGGGCCAATGAGCAGTTCTTC. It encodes CASTSGRANEQFF.

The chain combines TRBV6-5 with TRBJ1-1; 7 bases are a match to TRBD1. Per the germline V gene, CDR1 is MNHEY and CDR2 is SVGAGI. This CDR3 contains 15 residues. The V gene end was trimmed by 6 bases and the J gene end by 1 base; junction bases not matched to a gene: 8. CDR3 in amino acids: CASSDRAPTNTEAFF. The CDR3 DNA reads TGTGCCAGCAGCGACAGGGCGCCAACGAACACTGAAGCTTTCTTT.

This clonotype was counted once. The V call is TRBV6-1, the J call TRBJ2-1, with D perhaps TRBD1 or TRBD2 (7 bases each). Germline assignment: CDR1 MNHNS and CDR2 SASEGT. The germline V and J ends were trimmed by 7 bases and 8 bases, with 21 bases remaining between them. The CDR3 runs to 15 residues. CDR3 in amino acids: CASTKQGRGRDEQFF. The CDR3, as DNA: TGTGCCAGCACCAAACAGGGGAGGGGCCGGGATGAGCAGTTCTTC.

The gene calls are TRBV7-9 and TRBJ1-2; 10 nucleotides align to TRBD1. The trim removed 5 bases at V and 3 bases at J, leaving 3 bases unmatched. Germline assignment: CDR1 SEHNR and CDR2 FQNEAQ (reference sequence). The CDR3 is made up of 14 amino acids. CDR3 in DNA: TGTGCCAGCAGCATAGGACAGGGGGACTATGGCTACACCTTC. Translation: CASSIGQGDYGYTF.

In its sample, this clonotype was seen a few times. DNA of the CDR3: TGTGCCAGCAGCTTAGTTGCAGGGAAAAACACTGAAGCTTTCTTT. Amino acid sequence: CASSLVAGKNTEAFF. The chain combines TRBV7-2 with TRBJ1-1, with D possibly being TRBD1 (5 bases). Germline V gives CDR1 SGHTA, CDR2 FQGNSA. This CDR3 contains 15 residues. The V and J ends lost 1 base and 2 bases respectively, with 11 bases between them. The whole variable domain, remainder taken from reference TRBV7-2 and TRBJ1-1, is GAGVSQSPSNKVTEKGKDVELRCDPISGHTALYWYRQSLGQGLEFLIYFQGNSAPDKSGLPSDRFSAERTGGSVSTLTIQRTQQEDSAVYLCASSLVAGKNTEAFFGQGTRLTVV.

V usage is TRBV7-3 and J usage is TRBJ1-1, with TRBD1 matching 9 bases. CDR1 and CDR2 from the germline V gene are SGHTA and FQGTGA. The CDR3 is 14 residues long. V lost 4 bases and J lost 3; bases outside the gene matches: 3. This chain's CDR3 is CASSSTGGHTEAFF. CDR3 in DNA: TGTGCCAGCAGCTCGACAGGGGGTCACACTGAAGCTTTCTTT. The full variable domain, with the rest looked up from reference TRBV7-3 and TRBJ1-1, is GAGVSQTPSNKVTEKGKYVELRCDPISGHTALYWYRQSLGQGPEFLIYFQGTGAADDSGLPNDRFFAVRPEGSVSTLKIQRTERGDSAVYLCASSSTGGHTEAFFGQGTRLTVV.